This T cell receptor (beta chain) was captured by sequencing in a study of vaccination effects on CD4 cells after COVID-19. Before sequencing took place, the ViraFEST assay used viral peptide pools to expand antigen-specific CD4+ T cells. The authors isolated CD4+ T cells after around 9 days of culture. PCR showed that the person got SARS-CoV-2 infection at some point between March and December 2020. Comments on this clone: Its antigen is still unknown.

This CDR3 contains 15 residues. CDR1 is SQVTM and CDR2 is ANQGSEA in the germline V gene. V gave up 3 bases and J gave up 0 bases, with 14 bases separating them. The table came from immunoSEQ multiplex PCR; TCRdb's copy has only in-frame clones and leaves some out. Counted here are more than 20,000 clones, 75% to 85% occurring once; the ten biggest clones make up less than 45%. The chain combines TRBV29-1 with TRBJ1-1; D gene unclear. Sequenced material: CD4+ T cells from PBMCs cultured with a peptide pool, taken before COVID-19 vaccination. The sequence came from a human donor who had a prior SARS-CoV-2 infection. The CDR3: CSVEGKLAMNTEAFF. CDR3 coding DNA: TGCAGCGTTGAGGGTAAGTTGGCGATGAACACTGAAGCTTTCTTT.